The 10 T cell receptor beta chains below come from one sample, sequenced in a study of metastatic and nonmetastatic thyroid tumors. Before thyroid surgery, none of the patients had received any treatment. TCRdb re-called the PCR reads via MiXCR. The sample yields 30,000 to 40,000 clones, over 12% seen once. Sequencing used blood. These receptors were collected from a male donor with papillary thyroid cancer or a benign thyroid nodule (not recorded which). Some clones in this sample may be carry-over from other donors' samples.

In its sample, this clone was seen many times. J is TRBJ2-2 and V is TRBV6-2 or TRBV6-3, with unresolved D. The ends were cut back, 10 bases at V and 2 bases at J, with 5 bases in the middle. The CDR3 spans 11 residues. Germline V CDR1 and CDR2: MNHEY, SVGEGT. The CDR3 DNA follows: TGTGCCACCGGAAACACCGGGGAGCTGTTTTTT. Its protein product is CATGNTGELFF.

This clone was counted at least ten times. This chain uses TRBV5-1 with TRBJ2-7, with 10 nucleotides matching TRBD2. With 5 bases clipped from V and 2 bases from J, the junction kept 4 bases outside the gene matches. Per the germline V gene, CDR1 is SGHRS and CDR2 is YFSETQ. CDR3 length: 14 amino acids. CDR3 in amino acids: CASRLAGTTYEQYF. The CDR3 DNA follows: TGCGCCAGCAGACTAGCGGGGACGACCTACGAGCAGTACTTC.

At least ten counts were recorded for this clone. The chain combines TRBV30 with TRBJ2-3, with D uncertain. The CDR3 consists of 13 residues. Germline CDR1 reads GTSNPN; CDR2 reads SVGIG (reference sequence). The germline V and J ends were trimmed by 2 bases and 10 bases, with 16 bases remaining between them. CDR3 region: CAWSRHAAVPQYF. The DNA of the CDR3 is TGTGCCTGGAGTCGTCATGCGGCAGTTCCGCAGTATTTT. Combining the CDR3 with reference TRBV30 and TRBJ2-3 gives the whole variable domain SQTIHQWPATLVQPVGSPLSLECTVEGTSNPNLYWYRQAAGRGLQLLFYSVGIGQISSEVPQNLSASRPQDRQFILSSKKLLLSDSGFYLCAWSRHAAVPQYFGPGTRLTVL.

On this clone: A much more abundant neighbour one base away suggests this may be a read error. The chain carries TRBV5-4 and TRBJ2-1; D is possibly TRBD2 (6 bases). V shed 0 bases and J shed 12 bases, with 22 bases lying between them. The CDR3 loop spans 16 amino acids. Germline CDR1 reads SGHNT; CDR2 reads YYREEE (reference sequence). As DNA, the CDR3 is TGTGCCAGCAGCTTGGAATGTTCGGGAGCGGTGGGATCGCAGTTCTTC. Residues: CASSLECSGAVGSQFF.

The table lists this clone with a few counts. The junction shows a germline mismatch at one end, possibly a read error. The chain couples TRBV6-1 to TRBJ1-5; no firm D call. The CDR3 is made up of 14 amino acids. Germline-derived CDR1 and CDR2 are MNHNS and SASEGT. This CDR3 is CASSEAGGNQSQHF. The CDR3 DNA reads TGTGCCAGCAGTGAAGCAGGTGGCAATCAGTCCCAGCATTTT.

This clone appeared many times. This chain uses TRBV5-8 with TRBJ2-1; D uncertain. V dropped 1 base and J dropped 6 bases, with 5 bases sitting between them. Germline V gene sequence: CDR1 SGHTS, CDR2 YDEGEE. This CDR3 is built from 12 residues. The CDR3 loop reads CASSLLANEQFF. The CDR3 DNA is TGTGCCAGCAGCTTGCTTGCCAATGAGCAGTTCTTC. The full variable domain, its missing parts supplied by reference TRBV5-8 and TRBJ2-1, is EAGVTQSPTHLIKTRGQQATLRCSPISGHTSVYWYQQALGLGLQFLLWYDEGEERNRGNFPPRFSGRQFPNYSSELNVNALELEDSALYLCASSLLANEQFFGPGTRLTVL.

This clone was observed many times. The J gene is TRBJ2-3, the V gene TRBV20-1; D is perhaps TRBD2 (6 bases). The V gene lost 0 bases and the J gene lost 1 base, with 11 bases spanning the gap. Germline CDR1 is DFQATT and CDR2 is SNEGSKA (reference sequence). The CDR3 sequence is 15 residues long. The CDR3 here is CSARDSASGTDTQYF. Here the CDR3 DNA reads TGCAGTGCTAGAGATTCGGCTAGCGGCACAGATACGCAGTATTTT.

This clone was seen many times. The V call is TRBV4-2, the J call TRBJ2-3; D is perhaps TRBD2 (6 bases). The CDR3 loop spans 17 amino acids. V gave up 4 bases and J gave up 0 bases, with 17 bases separating them. CDR1 is LGHNA, CDR2 YNFKEQ, per germline. The CDR3 DNA is TGTGCCAGCAGCCCCCGGGACTGGAGGGCTAGCACAGATACGCAGTATTTT. As protein: CASSPRDWRASTDTQYF.

The chain employs TRBV3-1 and TRBJ2-7; D is unclear. Trimming shortened V by 8 bases and J by 7 bases, and 24 bases separated the two germline ends. This CDR3 has 15 residues. Germline V gives CDR1 LGHDT, CDR2 YNNKEL (reference sequence). The CDR3 sequence is CASRRTTPQSREQYF. The CDR3 DNA reads as TGTGCCAGCCGCCGGACGACACCCCAGTCAAGGGAGCAGTACTTC.

With respect to this clone: A much larger clone lies one base from this, so it may be a read error. The CDR3 region has the DNA TGTGCCAGCTCCTCTAGCTCCTACGAGCGGTACTTC. This codes for CASSSSSYERYF. This chain joins TRBV18 and TRBJ2-7; possibly TRBD2 for D (5 bases). Germline V gene data show CDR1 as KGHSH and CDR2 as LQKENI. The CDR3 consists of 12 residues.